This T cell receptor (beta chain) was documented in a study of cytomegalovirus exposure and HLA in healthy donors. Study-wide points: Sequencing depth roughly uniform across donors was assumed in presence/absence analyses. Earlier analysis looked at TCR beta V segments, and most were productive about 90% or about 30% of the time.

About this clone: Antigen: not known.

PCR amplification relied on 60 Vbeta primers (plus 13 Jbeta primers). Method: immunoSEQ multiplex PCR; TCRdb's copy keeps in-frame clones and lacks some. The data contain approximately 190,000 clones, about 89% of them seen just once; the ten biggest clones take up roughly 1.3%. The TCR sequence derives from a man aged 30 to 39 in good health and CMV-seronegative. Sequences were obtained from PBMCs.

CDR3 DNA sequence: TGTGCCAGCAGCAGCCCTTCACTAGCGGGGGGGACCTACGAGCAGTACTTC. Its protein is CASSSPSLAGGTYEQYF. This sequence joins TRBV13 and TRBJ2-7, with 13 nucleotides matching TRBD2. This CDR3 has 17 amino acids. Trimming cost V 5 bases and J 2 bases; bases outside gene matches: 9. Germline CDR1 PRHDT, CDR2 FYEKMQ (reference sequence).